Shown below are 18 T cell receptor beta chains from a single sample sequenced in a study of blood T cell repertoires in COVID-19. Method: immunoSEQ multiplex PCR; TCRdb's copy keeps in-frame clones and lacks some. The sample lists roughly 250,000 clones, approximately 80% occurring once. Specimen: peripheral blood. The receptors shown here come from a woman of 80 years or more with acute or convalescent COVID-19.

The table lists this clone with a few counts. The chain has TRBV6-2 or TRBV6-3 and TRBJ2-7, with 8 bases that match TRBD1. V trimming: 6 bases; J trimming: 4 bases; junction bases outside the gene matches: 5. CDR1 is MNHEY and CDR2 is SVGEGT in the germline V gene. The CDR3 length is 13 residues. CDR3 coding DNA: TGTGCCAGCAGCCTGGACAGGGCTTACGAGCAGTACTTC. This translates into CASSLDRAYEQYF.

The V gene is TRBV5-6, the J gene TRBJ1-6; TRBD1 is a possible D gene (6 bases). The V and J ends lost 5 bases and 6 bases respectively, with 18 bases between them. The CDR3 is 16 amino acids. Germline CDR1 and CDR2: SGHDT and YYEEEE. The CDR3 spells CASRRGGSSSNSPLHF. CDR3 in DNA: TGTGCCAGCAGGCGGGGGGGCAGCAGTTCTAATTCACCCCTCCACTTT. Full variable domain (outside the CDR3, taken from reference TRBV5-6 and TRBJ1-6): DAGVTQSPTHLIKTRGQQVTLRCSPKSGHDTVSWYQQALGQGPQFIFQYYEEEERQRGNFPDRFSGHQFPNYSSELNVNALLLGDSALYLCASRRGGSSSNSPLHFGNGTRLTVT.

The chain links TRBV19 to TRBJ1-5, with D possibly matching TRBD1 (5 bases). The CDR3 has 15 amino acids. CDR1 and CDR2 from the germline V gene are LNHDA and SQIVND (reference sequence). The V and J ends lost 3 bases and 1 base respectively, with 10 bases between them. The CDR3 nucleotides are TGTGCCAGTAGTATTGGGGGAGGGAGCAATCAGCCCCAGCATTTT. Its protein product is CASSIGGGSNQPQHF.

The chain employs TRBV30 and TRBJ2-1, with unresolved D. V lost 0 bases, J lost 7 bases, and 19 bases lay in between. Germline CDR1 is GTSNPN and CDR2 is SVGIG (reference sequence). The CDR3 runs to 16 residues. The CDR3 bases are TGTGCCTGGAGTGTATCGGCAGGCTCGTTCTGGAATGAGCAGTTCTTC. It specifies CAWSVSAGSFWNEQFF.

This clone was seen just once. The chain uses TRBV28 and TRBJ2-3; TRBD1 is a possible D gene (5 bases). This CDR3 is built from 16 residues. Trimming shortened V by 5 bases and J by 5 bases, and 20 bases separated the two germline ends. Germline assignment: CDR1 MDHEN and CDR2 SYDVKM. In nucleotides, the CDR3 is TGTGCCAGCAGTCCCCCGTGGCAGGGCGAAGTAGATACGCAGTATTTT. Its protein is CASSPPWQGEVDTQYF.

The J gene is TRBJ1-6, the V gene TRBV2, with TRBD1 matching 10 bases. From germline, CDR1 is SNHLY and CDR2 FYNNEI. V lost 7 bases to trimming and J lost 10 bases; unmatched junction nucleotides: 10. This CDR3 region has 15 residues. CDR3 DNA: TGTGCCAGCACTGGAACCGGGACAGGGGTCTCACCCCTCCACTTT. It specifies CASTGTGTGVSPLHF. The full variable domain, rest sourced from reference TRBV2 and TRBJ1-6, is EPEVTQTPSHQVTQMGQEVILRCVPISNHLYFYWYRQILGQKVEFLVSFYNNEISEKSEIFDDQFSVERPDGSNFTLKIRSTKLEDSAMYFCASTGTGTGVSPLHFGNGTRLTVT.

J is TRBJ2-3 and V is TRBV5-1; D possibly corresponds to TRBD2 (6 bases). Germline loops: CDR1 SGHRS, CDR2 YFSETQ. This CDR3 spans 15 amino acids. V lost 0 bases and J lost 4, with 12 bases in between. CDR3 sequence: CASSLGSGGADTQYF. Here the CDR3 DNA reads TGCGCCAGCAGCTTGGGTAGCGGAGGCGCAGATACGCAGTATTTT. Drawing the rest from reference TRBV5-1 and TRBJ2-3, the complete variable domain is KAGVTQTPRYLIKTRGQQVTLSCSPISGHRSVSWYQQTPGQGLQFLFEYFSETQRNKGNFPGRFSGRQFSNSRSEMNVSTLELGDSALYLCASSLGSGGADTQYFGPGTRLTVL.

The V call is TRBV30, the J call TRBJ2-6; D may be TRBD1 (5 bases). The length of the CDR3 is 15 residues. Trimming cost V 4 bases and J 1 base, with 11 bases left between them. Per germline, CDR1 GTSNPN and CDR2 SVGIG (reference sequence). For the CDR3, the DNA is TGTGCCTGGACCCAGGGAAGTTCTGGGGCCAACGTCCTGACTTTC. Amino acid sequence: CAWTQGSSGANVLTF.

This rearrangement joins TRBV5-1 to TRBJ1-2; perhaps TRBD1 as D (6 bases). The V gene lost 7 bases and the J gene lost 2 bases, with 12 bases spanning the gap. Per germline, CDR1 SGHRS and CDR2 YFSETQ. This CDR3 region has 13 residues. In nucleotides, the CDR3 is TGCGCCAGCTCCCCCGGGACAAACTATGGCTACACCTTC. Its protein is CASSPGTNYGYTF.

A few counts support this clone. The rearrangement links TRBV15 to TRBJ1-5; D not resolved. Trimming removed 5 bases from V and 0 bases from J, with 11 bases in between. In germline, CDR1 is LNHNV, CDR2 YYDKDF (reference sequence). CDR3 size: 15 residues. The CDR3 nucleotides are TGTGCCACCAGCGGGAGACCTAGTAGCAATCAGCCCCAGCATTTT. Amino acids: CATSGRPSSNQPQHF.

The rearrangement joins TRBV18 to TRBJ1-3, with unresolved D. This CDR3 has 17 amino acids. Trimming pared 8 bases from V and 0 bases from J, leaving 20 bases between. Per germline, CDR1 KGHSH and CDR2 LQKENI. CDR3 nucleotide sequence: TGTGCCAGCCTCAAGTCGGCCGCGGGCCCCTCTGGAAACACCATATATTTT. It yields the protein CASLKSAAGPSGNTIYF.

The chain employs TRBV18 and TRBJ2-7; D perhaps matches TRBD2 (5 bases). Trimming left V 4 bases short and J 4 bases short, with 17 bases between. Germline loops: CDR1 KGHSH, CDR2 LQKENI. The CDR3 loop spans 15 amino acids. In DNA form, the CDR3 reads TGTGCCAGCTCACTAGGAGGTGGATATTTGTACGAGCAGTACTTC. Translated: CASSLGGGYLYEQYF.

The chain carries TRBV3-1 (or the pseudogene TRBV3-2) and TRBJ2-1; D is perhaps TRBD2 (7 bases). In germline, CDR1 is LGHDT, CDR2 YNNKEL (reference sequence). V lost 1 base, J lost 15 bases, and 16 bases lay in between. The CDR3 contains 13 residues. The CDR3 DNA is TGTGCCAGCAGCCAAGGAGGGGGGGAGAATCGGTTCTTC. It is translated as CASSQGGGENRFF.

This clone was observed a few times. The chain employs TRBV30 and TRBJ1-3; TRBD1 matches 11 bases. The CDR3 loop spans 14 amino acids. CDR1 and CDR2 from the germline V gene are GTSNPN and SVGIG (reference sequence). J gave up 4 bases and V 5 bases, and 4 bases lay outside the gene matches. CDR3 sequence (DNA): TGTGCCTGGGGGACAGGGGGTATGGGAAACACCATATATTTT. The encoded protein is CAWGTGGMGNTIYF. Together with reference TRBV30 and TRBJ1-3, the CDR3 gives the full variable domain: SQTIHQWPATLVQPVGSPLSLECTVEGTSNPNLYWYRQAAGRGLQLLFYSVGIGQISSEVPQNLSASRPQDRQFILSSKKLLLSDSGFYLCAWGTGGMGNTIYFGEGSWLTVV.

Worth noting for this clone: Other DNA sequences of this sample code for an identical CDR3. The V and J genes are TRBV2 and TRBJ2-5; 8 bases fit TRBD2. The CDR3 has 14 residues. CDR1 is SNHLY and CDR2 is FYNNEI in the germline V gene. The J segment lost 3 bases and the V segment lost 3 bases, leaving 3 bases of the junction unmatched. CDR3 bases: TGTGCCAGCAGTGACAGCGGGGGCAAAGAGACCCAGTACTTC. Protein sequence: CASSDSGGKETQYF.

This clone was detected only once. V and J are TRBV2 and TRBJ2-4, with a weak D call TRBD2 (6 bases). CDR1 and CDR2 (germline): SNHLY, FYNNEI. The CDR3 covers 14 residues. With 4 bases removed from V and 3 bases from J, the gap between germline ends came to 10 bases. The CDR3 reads CASSGSGGKNIQYF. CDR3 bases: TGTGCCAGCAGTGGTTCCGGGGGCAAAAACATTCAGTACTTC.

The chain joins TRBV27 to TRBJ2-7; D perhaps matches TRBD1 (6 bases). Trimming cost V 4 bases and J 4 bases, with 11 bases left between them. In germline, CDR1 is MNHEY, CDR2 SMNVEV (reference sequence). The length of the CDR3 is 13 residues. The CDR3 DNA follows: TGTGCCAGCAGTTGGGGACAAGGATACGAGCAGTACTTC. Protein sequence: CASSWGQGYEQYF.

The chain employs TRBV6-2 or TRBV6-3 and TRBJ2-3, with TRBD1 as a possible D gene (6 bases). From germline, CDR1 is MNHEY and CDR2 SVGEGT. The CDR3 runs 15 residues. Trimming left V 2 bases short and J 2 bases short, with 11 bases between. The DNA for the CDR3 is TGTGCCAGCAGTTACAATTGGGGGCTCACAGATACGCAGTATTTT. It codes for CASSYNWGLTDTQYF.